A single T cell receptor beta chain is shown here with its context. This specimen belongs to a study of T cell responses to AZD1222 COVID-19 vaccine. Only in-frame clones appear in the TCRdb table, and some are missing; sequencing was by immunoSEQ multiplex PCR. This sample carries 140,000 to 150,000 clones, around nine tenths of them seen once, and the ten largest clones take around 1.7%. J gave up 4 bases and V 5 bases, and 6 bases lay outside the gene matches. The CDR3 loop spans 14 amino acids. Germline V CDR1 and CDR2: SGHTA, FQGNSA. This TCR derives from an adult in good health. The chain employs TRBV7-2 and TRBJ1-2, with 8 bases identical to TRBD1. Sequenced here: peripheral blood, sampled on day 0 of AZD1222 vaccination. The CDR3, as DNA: TGTGCCAGCAGCGCGCGACAGGGGCCCTATGGCTACACCTTC. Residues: CASSARQGPYGYTF.